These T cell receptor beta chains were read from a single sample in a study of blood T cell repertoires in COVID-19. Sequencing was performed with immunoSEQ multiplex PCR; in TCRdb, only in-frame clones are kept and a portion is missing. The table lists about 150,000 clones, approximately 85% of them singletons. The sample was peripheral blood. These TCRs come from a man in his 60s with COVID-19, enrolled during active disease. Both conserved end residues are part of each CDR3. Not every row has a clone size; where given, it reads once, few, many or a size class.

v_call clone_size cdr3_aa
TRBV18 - CASSPGQGTNEKLFF
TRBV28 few CASSLGQGLEGYTF
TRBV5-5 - CASSLRVGGGHNEQFF
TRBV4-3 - CASSQAGGSPYEQYF
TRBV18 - CASSYDRNTEAFF
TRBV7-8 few CASSLFQGATEAFF
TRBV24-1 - CATGRTGPYEQYF
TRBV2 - CASRKGLQETQYF
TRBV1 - CTTHSSGGAPHEQYF
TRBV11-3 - CASRGGPGYEQYF
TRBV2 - CASGRDRGNEKLFF
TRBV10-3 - CAISELQGDTEAFF